This T cell receptor (beta chain) was identified during a study of T cell responses to AZD1222 COVID-19 vaccine. A word on this clone: Its target is not known.

General study results and limits: There were mostly white British donors and more females than males, and clonal diversity was possibly underestimated. Repertoire sampling occurred only after the peak T cell response.

The repertoire was sequenced with immunoSEQ multiplex PCR; TCRdb's copy has only in-frame clones and lacks some. The sample carries about 83,000 clones, roughly 90% recorded once. Germline assignment: CDR1 SNHLY and CDR2 FYNNEI. V was cut by 11 bases and J by 6 bases, with 14 bases left in between. The CDR3 contains 13 residues. The origin of this receptor is an adult in good health. This material consisted of peripheral blood, taken on day 0 of MenACWY control vaccination. This chain uses TRBV2 with TRBJ1-6; D not certain. In nucleotides, the CDR3 is TGTGCCGGCGGCCAACTATTTAATTCACCCCTCCACTTT. It yields the protein CAGGQLFNSPLHF.